Sequencing of this T cell receptor beta chain was carried out in a study of T-cell reconstitution after alpha-beta-depleted transplantation in children. Trimming pared 5 bases from V and 6 bases from J, leaving 23 bases between. The CDR3 has 17 residues. The germline V gene has CDR1 KGHDR and CDR2 SFDVKD. The table lists this clonotype with many counts. Unique molecular identifiers were used in preparing the TCRbeta library. MiXCR, run by TCRdb on the PCR reads, gives a single entry per CDR3 protein. Among 150,000 to 200,000 distinct CDR3 sequences listed, just under 6.5% were seen once. The clonotype originates from a girl in the first two years of life with combined immunodeficiency, due to receive a stem cell transplant. The J gene is TRBJ2-3, the V gene TRBV24-1; D is uncertain. Sequences were derived from PBMCs, sampled before TCRalphabeta/CD19-depleted stem cell transplant. The CDR3 region has the DNA TGTGCCACCAGTGCCTTAGCTCTTGGCGGCACCGGGGATACGCAGTATTTT. It specifies CATSALALGGTGDTQYF.